This T cell receptor (beta chain) was observed in a study of T cells in Graves' hyperthyroidism and ophthalmopathy. Findings and caveats of the study: Within blood appeared most thyroid clonotypes that had expanded above 0.001.

Researchers took RNA transcripts and amplified the TCR beta CDR3 regions from them. TCR CDR3 underwent first-round RT-PCR with the HTBI primer set. TCRdb reanalysed the multiplex PCR reads using MiXCR and keeps one entry per CDR3 protein. Here the sample spans 45,000 to 60,000 distinct CDR3 sequences, around half being singletons. From germline, CDR1 is MNHEY and CDR2 SVGAGI. There are 15 residues in the CDR3. The V end was cut by 0 bases, the J end by 6 bases, with 15 bases between. In this sample, this clonotype turned up many times. Its antigen is as yet unknown. The sequenced sample was blood. The TCR sequence derives from a woman in her twenties or thirties with Graves' ophthalmopathy. This chain links TRBV6-5 with TRBJ2-7; the D gene is possibly TRBD1 (5 bases). CDR3 nucleotides: TGTGCCAGCAGTTACTCGCGGACACGGGCTAGCGAGCAGTACTTC. Translation gives CASSYSRTRASEQYF.